Presented here are 25 T cell receptor beta chains from one specimen sequenced in a study of metastatic and nonmetastatic thyroid tumors. TCRdb re-clonotyped the PCR reads through MiXCR. This sample yields 45,000 to 60,000 clones, of which roughly 18% are seen a single time; around 3% belongs to the top ten. Each patient came to thyroid surgery without any prior treatment (of any kind). The material sequenced was blood. These receptors originate from a female donor with papillary thyroid cancer or a benign thyroid nodule (not recorded which). Some clones in this sample may be carry-over from other donors' samples.

This clone occurred a few times. At one end, the junction sequence differs from germline, possibly due to a read error. This rearrangement joins TRBV28 to TRBJ1-2; D remains ambiguous. The germline V gene encodes CDR1 MDHEN and CDR2 SYDVKM. CDR3 length: 12 residues. CDR3 nucleotides: TGTGCCGCAGTGGCTGCTAACTATGTCTACACCTTC. This sequence encodes CAAVAANYVYTF.

Concerning this clone itself: Just one base apart from a much larger clone, this may be a read error. The gene calls are TRBV18 and TRBJ2-1; no firm D call. CDR3 size: 12 residues. Looked up from germline, CDR1 is KGHSH and CDR2 is LQKENI. V was clipped by 3 bases and J by 13 bases, with 13 bases between them. DNA for the CDR3: TGTGCCAGCTCACCCACCCGTGGAGTTCAGTTCTTC. Translating it yields CASSPTRGVQFF.

This clone was counted only a few times. The J gene is TRBJ1-2, the V gene TRBV11-2; D not resolved. This CDR3 spans 15 amino acids. V was shortened by 4 bases and J by 8 bases, with 20 bases between the two germline ends. Germline values: CDR1 SGHAT, CDR2 FQNNGV. The CDR3: CASSSLMSPHEGYTF. In DNA, the CDR3 is TGTGCCAGCAGCTCACTTATGAGTCCTCATGAGGGCTACACCTTC.

V gene TRBV3-1 combines with J gene TRBJ2-1; 9 bases are shared with TRBD2. The germline gives CDR1 LGHDT, CDR2 YNNKEL (reference sequence). V was clipped by 6 bases and J by 6 bases; unmatched bases: 9. The CDR3 is made up of 15 amino acids. The CDR3 is CASSALAGRGNEQFF. The CDR3 nucleotides read TGTGCCAGCAGTGCCCTAGCGGGAAGGGGCAATGAGCAGTTCTTC.

This clone was seen repeatedly, ten times or more. The chain couples TRBV20-1 to TRBJ2-7; 14 bases are shared with TRBD2. The trim removed 4 bases at V and 3 bases at J, leaving 8 bases unmatched. The length of the CDR3 is 16 residues. Germline CDR1 and CDR2: DFQATT and SNEGSKA (reference sequence). For the CDR3, the DNA is TGCAGTGCTAAGGGGACTAGCGGGAGTAGTCTCTACGAGCAGTACTTC. Protein product: CSAKGTSGSSLYEQYF.

This clone has ten or more counts. V usage is TRBV5-1 and J usage is TRBJ2-1, with TRBD1 matching 8 bases. V trimming: 2 bases; J trimming: 5 bases; junction bases outside the gene matches: 6. Germline V gene sequence: CDR1 SGHRS, CDR2 YFSETQ. The CDR3 runs 15 residues. The CDR3 bases are TGCGCCAGCAGCTTTCAGGGGGCTCGCGACAATGAGCAGTTCTTC. Its protein product is CASSFQGARDNEQFF. Combining the CDR3 with reference TRBV5-1 and TRBJ2-1 gives the whole variable domain KAGVTQTPRYLIKTRGQQVTLSCSPISGHRSVSWYQQTPGQGLQFLFEYFSETQRNKGNFPGRFSGRQFSNSRSEMNVSTLELGDSALYLCASSFQGARDNEQFFGPGTRLTVL.

This clone was detected a few times. The chain carries TRBV19 and TRBJ1-1; 9 bases match TRBD1. Germline CDR1 reads LNHDA; CDR2 reads SQIVND (reference sequence). Trimming cost V 4 bases and J 1 base; bases outside gene matches: 4. The CDR3 is 15 residues long. CDR3 residues: CASSNRGQGNTEAFF. The CDR3 DNA follows: TGTGCCAGTAGTAACCGGGGACAGGGGAACACTGAAGCTTTCTTT.

The chain links TRBV5-4 to TRBJ2-1, with D perhaps being TRBD1 or TRBD2 (5 bases each). The length of the CDR3 is 13 residues. Germline lookup yields CDR1 SGHNT and CDR2 YYREEE (reference sequence). The V gene lost 7 bases and the J gene lost 8 bases, with 16 bases spanning the gap. CDR3 coding DNA: TGTGCCAGCCGCCGGGACCTCCCGGATGAGCAGTTCTTC. Its translation: CASRRDLPDEQFF.

This clone was counted between two and nine times. A junction boundary mismatches the germline segment, possibly from a read error. This chain uses TRBV28 with TRBJ2-5; D perhaps matches TRBD1 (5 bases). CDR3 length equals 12 residues. In germline, CDR1 is MDHEN, CDR2 SYDVKM. The CDR3 region has the DNA TGTCCCAGCAGTTTAACAGGTCTCGCCCAGTACTTC. This translates into CPSSLTGLAQYF.

This clone was counted at least ten times. V gene TRBV27 combines with J gene TRBJ1-4, with 9 bases lining up with TRBD1. The CDR3 is 13 amino acids. The germline V gene encodes CDR1 MNHEY and CDR2 SMNVEV (reference sequence). Trimming cost V 1 base and J 13 bases; bases outside gene matches: 4. CDR3: CASSLWTGARLFF. DNA of the CDR3: TGTGCCAGCAGTTTATGGACAGGGGCAAGACTGTTTTTT.

In the case of this clone: At one end the junction does not follow the germline gene, possibly because of a read error. The V and J genes are TRBV28 and TRBJ2-5, with 7 bases aligning to TRBD2. CDR3 length: 17 amino acids. CDR1 MDHEN and CDR2 SYDVKM come from the germline V gene. The CDR3 DNA reads as TGTGCCAGCAGTTCACTATCCCCCCCTAGCGGACAAGAGACACAGTACTTC. This sequence encodes CASSSLSPPSGQETQYF.

At least ten counts were recorded for this clone. The rearrangement links TRBV2 to TRBJ2-1, with TRBD1 matching over 11 bases. CDR3 length equals 15 residues. V shed 7 bases and J 7 bases; nucleotides not matched to a gene: 9. Germline CDR1 is SNHLY and CDR2 is FYNNEI. The CDR3 is CASNVPDRGRNEQFF. CDR3 nucleotide sequence: TGTGCCAGCAATGTGCCGGACAGGGGGCGGAATGAGCAGTTCTTC.

A note on this clone: A read error may account for a junction end that differs from germline. The genes are TRBV6-1 and TRBJ2-5; D is unresolved. The CDR3 spans 13 residues. Germline loops: CDR1 MNHNS, CDR2 SASEGT. In DNA form, the CDR3 reads TGTGCCGGCAGTGAAGGGCAAGTAGAGACCCAGTACTTC. Its translation is CAGSEGQVETQYF.

This clone occurred many times. Additional DNA sequences in this sample encode the identical CDR3. J is TRBJ2-3 and V is TRBV6-1, with TRBD1 identical over 8 bases. Germline V gene lookup returns CDR1 MNHNS and CDR2 SASEGT. This CDR3 is 14 amino acids long. The trim removed 8 bases at V and 6 bases at J, leaving 10 bases unmatched. CDR3 sequence: CASQTGQAADTQYF. The DNA for the CDR3 is TGTGCCAGCCAAACGGGACAGGCGGCGGATACGCAGTATTTT.

This clone was counted ten times or more. The rearrangement joins TRBV4-1 to TRBJ2-3, with TRBD1 identical over 8 bases. With V trimmed by 1 base and J by 3 bases, 3 bases remained unmatched. The CDR3 is 15 amino acids. CDR1 MGHRA and CDR2 YSYEKL come from the germline V gene. CDR3 coding DNA: TGCGCCAGCAGCCAAGCCGGACAGGGAACAGATACGCAGTATTTT. Translated: CASSQAGQGTDTQYF.

This clone was observed at least ten times. Other nucleotide sequences in the sample specify the same CDR3. The chain uses TRBV30 and TRBJ2-7; D is perhaps TRBD1 (5 bases). The CDR3 contains 12 residues. Germline V gene sequence: CDR1 GTSNPN, CDR2 SVGIG (reference sequence). Trimming removed 5 bases at V and 3 bases at J, with 11 bases between. The CDR3 is CAWGRTSYEQYF. CDR3 in DNA: TGTGCCTGGGGGCGGACAAGCTACGAGCAGTACTTC.

This clone was seen repeatedly, ten times or more. The gene calls are TRBV6-1 and TRBJ1-5; D may be TRBD1 (5 bases). CDR1 and CDR2 from the germline V gene are MNHNS and SASEGT. V was clipped by 8 bases and J by 4 bases, with 12 bases between them. The CDR3 sequence is 13 residues long. CDR3 sequence (DNA): TGTGCCAGCGCACTGACAGAAAATCAGCCCCAGCATTTT. Its translation: CASALTENQPQHF.

This clone was detected ten times or more. J is TRBJ1-2 and V is TRBV10-3; D is ambiguous. V lost 2 bases, J lost 5 bases, and 6 bases lay in between. This CDR3 is 12 amino acids long. Germline assignment: CDR1 ENHRY and CDR2 SYGVKD. The CDR3: CAISEILYGYTF. The DNA of the CDR3 is TGTGCCATCAGTGAGATACTGTATGGCTACACCTTC.

Comment on this clone: A much more abundant neighbour one base away suggests this may be a read error. The sample holds other DNA sequences that translate to the same CDR3. The chain employs TRBV19 and TRBJ2-2, with TRBD1 matching 7 bases. The CDR3 is made up of 14 amino acids. The germline V gene has CDR1 LNHDA and CDR2 SQIVND (reference sequence). Written as DNA, the CDR3 is TGTGCCAGCAGTAGACAGGGAACCACCGGGGAGCTGTTTTTT. It specifies CASSRQGTTGELFF.

About this clone: The junction differs from germline at one of its ends, possibly a read error. The chain couples TRBV7-3 to TRBJ2-2; D tentatively reads TRBD1 or TRBD2 (5 bases each). The CDR3 loop spans 14 amino acids. Germline V gene lookup returns CDR1 SGHTA and CDR2 FQGTGA. In DNA form, the CDR3 reads TGTGCCAGCATGAAGGGGAGAAACACCGGTGAGCTGTTTTTT. Its protein is CASMKGRNTGELFF.

This clone was counted many times. The chain couples TRBV7-2 to TRBJ2-5; tentatively, D is TRBD1 (5 bases). Deletions cut 4 bases from V and 2 bases from J, with 11 bases between. The CDR3 covers 14 residues. Germline V gene data show CDR1 as SGHTA and CDR2 as FQGNSA. CDR3 bases: TGTGCCAGCAGCTCCAGGGTAAAACAAGAGACCCAGTACTTC. Translation gives CASSSRVKQETQYF.

At least ten counts were recorded for this clone. The rearrangement joins TRBV18 to TRBJ2-3; D is unresolved. V gave up 4 bases and J gave up 4 bases, with 12 bases separating them. CDR1 is KGHSH and CDR2 is LQKENI in the germline V gene. The CDR3 contains 14 residues. CDR3 protein: CASSQNPRADTQYF. As DNA, the CDR3 is TGTGCCAGCTCACAAAACCCTAGGGCAGATACGCAGTATTTT.

For this clone: A clone one base away is much larger, so this may be a read error. The chain combines TRBV20-1 with TRBJ2-3; D is uncertain. V lost 4 bases, J lost 1 base, and 9 bases lay in between. The CDR3 totals 13 residues. The germline gives CDR1 DFQATT, CDR2 SNEGSKA (reference sequence). In DNA, the CDR3 is TGCAGTGCTAAAGATTACGGCACAGATACGCAGTATTTT. Its translation: CSAKDYGTDTQYF.

This chain uses TRBV20-1 with TRBJ2-3; 11 nucleotides agree with TRBD2. The CDR3 runs to 18 residues. The germline V gene has CDR1 DFQATT and CDR2 SNEGSKA (reference sequence). V gave up 6 bases and J gave up 0 bases; unmatched junction bases: 14. The chain's CDR3 is CSASSGTSGSASTDTQYF. In DNA form, the CDR3 reads TGCAGTGCCAGCTCCGGGACTAGCGGTAGTGCTAGCACAGATACGCAGTATTTT.

This clone was recorded at least ten times. This rearrangement joins TRBV2 to TRBJ1-4; D is unclear. Germline loops: CDR1 SNHLY, CDR2 FYNNEI. Trimming left V 4 bases short and J 5 bases short, with 11 bases between. The CDR3 has 14 amino acids. CDR3: CASSARRTNEKLFF. The CDR3 DNA reads as TGTGCCAGCAGTGCACGGCGGACCAATGAAAAACTGTTTTTT.